The rows below give T cell receptor beta chains drawn from one sample of a study of beta chain features in type 1 diabetes. TCRdb's table, derived via immunoSEQ multiplex PCR, lists solely in-frame clones and lacks some. This table holds 300,000 to 350,000 clones, 14% found once. The specimen was central memory CD4+ T cells from blood. These receptors were obtained from a man aged 25 to 40 in good health. The CDR3 runs from the conserved cysteine through the conserved F or W. D genes are given only for firm matches. Size tells how often a clone was seen (once, few, many) or the class of an expanded clone, and some rows leave it out.

v_gene,d_gene,abundance,j_gene,CDR3nt,CDR3aa
TRBV5-1,.,.,TRBJ2-3,TGCGCCAGCAGCCTAGGGAATGAGCTCGCAGATACGCAGTATTTT,CASSLGNELADTQYF
TRBV4-3,.,.,TRBJ1-6,TGCGCCAGCAGCCAAGAAGAAAGGCCGAATTCACCCCTCCACTTT,CASSQEERPNSPLHF
TRBV7-9,.,few,TRBJ1-3,TGTGCCAGCAGCGAGAGTAACTCTGGAAACACCATATATTTT,CASSESNSGNTIYF
TRBV7-2,.,few,TRBJ1-1,TGTGCCAGCAGCGCCAGACAGGAGAACACTGAAGCTTTCTTT,CASSARQENTEAFF
TRBV7-2,TRBD1,.,TRBJ1-3,TGTGCCAGCAGCCCTCAAGGGACAGAGTTTGGAAACACCATATATTTT,CASSPQGTEFGNTIYF
TRBV27,TRBD2,few,TRBJ2-2,TGTGCCAGCAGTTTGCAGTTTAGCGGGACCTACACCGGGGAGCTGTTTTTT,CASSLQFSGTYTGELFF
TRBV2,.,.,TRBJ1-6,TGTGCCAGCAGTGGGCGCGGCAGAGATTCACCCCTCCACTTT,CASSGRGRDSPLHF
TRBV19,TRBD1,many,TRBJ1-3,TGTGCCAGTAGGACCCAGGGGGCAACGGGAAACACCATATATTTT,CASRTQGATGNTIYF
TRBV27,TRBD2,.,TRBJ2-2,TGTGCCAGCACCCTCCGGCGGGGGGGAACCGGGGAGCTGTTTTTT,CASTLRRGGTGELFF
TRBV5-1,TRBD2,few,TRBJ2-3,TGCGCCAGCAGCCCCGGAGCGGGGGCCTTCACAGATACGCAGTATTTT,CASSPGAGAFTDTQYF
TRBV4-1,.,.,TRBJ1-3,TGCGCCAGCAGCCAAGTCCTGGGGGTCGCTGGAAACACCATATATTTT,CASSQVLGVAGNTIYF
TRBV6-5,.,.,TRBJ2-1,TGTGCCAGCGGTAGGGGCAATCATGAGCAGTTCTTC,CASGRGNHEQFF
TRBV14,.,many,TRBJ1-4,TGTGCCAGCAGCTACAGGCTTAATGAAAAACTGTTTTTT,CASSYRLNEKLFF
TRBV6-6,.,.,TRBJ1-2,TGTGCCAGCAGTTACAGAACTTCTGGCTACACCTTC,CASSYRTSGYTF
TRBV5-4,.,.,TRBJ2-5,TGTGCCAGCAGCCACCCCAGGGGGGAAGAGACCCAGTACTTC,CASSHPRGEETQYF
TRBV5-6,TRBD2,few,TRBJ2-1,TGTGCCAGCAGCAAAAAGCGACTAGCGGGGGGGTACAATGAGCAGTTCTTC,CASSKKRLAGGYNEQFF
TRBV6-1,.,many,TRBJ2-6,TGTGCCTGCCGTTCGACGTTCTCTGGGGCCAACGTCCTGACTTTC,CACRSTFSGANVLTF
TRBV7-2,TRBD2,few,TRBJ2-3,TGTGCCAGCAGCTTGATGGGACTAGCGGACACAGATACGCAGTATTTT,CASSLMGLADTDTQYF
TRBV7-8,TRBD1,few,TRBJ2-1,TGTGCCAGCAGCGCCGGGACAGTGGCCTACAATGAGCAGTTCTTC,CASSAGTVAYNEQFF
TRBV19,.,.,TRBJ2-1,TGTGCCAGTAGTCCCCAGGGGTCTGAGCAGTTCTTC,CASSPQGSEQFF
TRBV27,TRBD1,few,TRBJ2-3,TGTGCCAGCAGTTTCACCGGGACAGTCTCCAATAAGGGGACGCAGTATTTT,CASSFTGTVSNKGTQYF
TRBV6-6,.,.,TRBJ1-1,TGTGCCAGCAGACCGACGGTTCCAGGAGCTTTCTTT,CASRPTVPGAFF
TRBV14,.,.,TRBJ1-5,TGTGCCAGCAGCCAACCGGGACGGGATCAGCCCCAGCATTTT,CASSQPGRDQPQHF
TRBV6-1,.,few,TRBJ1-4,TGTGCCAGCAGTGCGGGGCGCAATGAAAAACTGTTTTTT,CASSAGRNEKLFF